At least ten counts were recorded for the clone carrying this T cell receptor beta chain. The antigen is undetermined. TCRdb reanalysed the 5' RACE reads using MiXCR and keeps one entry per CDR3 protein. This sample has roughly 130,000 distinct CDR3 sequences; about 5.9% occur once, and the top ten carry 2% to 2.5%. These data belong to a study of T-cell memory formation after mild COVID-19. Overall study findings and caveats: Clones shrinking from day 15 to 85 showed even CD4/CD8 mixes; later expanders tilted CD4+.

Trimming cost V 0 bases and J 0 bases, with 4 bases left between them. Germline-derived CDR1 and CDR2 are SGHRS and YFSETQ. The CDR3 loop spans 14 amino acids. The sequenced sample was PBMCs or a T cell subset sorted from them (not recorded which). The receptor's source is an adult woman who had mild COVID-19 (a few samples of this study predate the infection). Cell type and time point are not known. The chain couples TRBV5-1 to TRBJ1-3; D ambiguous. The CDR3 DNA reads as TGCGCCAGCAGCTTGGACACCTCTGGAAACACCATATATTTT. It translates to CASSLDTSGNTIYF.